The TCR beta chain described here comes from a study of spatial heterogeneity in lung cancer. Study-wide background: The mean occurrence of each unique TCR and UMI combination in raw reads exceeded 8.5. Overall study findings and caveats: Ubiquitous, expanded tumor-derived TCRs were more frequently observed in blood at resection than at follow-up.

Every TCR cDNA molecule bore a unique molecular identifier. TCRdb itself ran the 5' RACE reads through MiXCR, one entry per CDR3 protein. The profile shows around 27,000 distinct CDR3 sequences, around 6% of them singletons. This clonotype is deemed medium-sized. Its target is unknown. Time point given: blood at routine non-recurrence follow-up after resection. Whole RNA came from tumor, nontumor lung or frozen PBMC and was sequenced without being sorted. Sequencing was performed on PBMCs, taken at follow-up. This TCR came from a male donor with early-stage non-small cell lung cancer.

The DNA for the CDR3 is TGCAGCGCCACCATTCCCCCCGGGGAGCTGTTTTTT. As protein: CSATIPPGELFF. The chain recombines TRBV29-1 with TRBJ2-2; D ambiguous. Trimming took 7 bases from V and 6 from J, leaving 12 bases between them. Germline-derived CDR1 and CDR2 are SQVTM and ANQGSEA. The CDR3 covers 12 residues.